These T cell receptor beta chains were read from a single sample in a study of blood T cell repertoires in COVID-19. Profiling relied on immunoSEQ multiplex PCR, and the TCRdb table lists in-frame clones only, not all of them. The sample gives roughly 230,000 clones, approximately 80% of which show up once; just under 6.5% is in the top ten. The sequenced sample was peripheral blood. The source is a woman in her fifties or sixties with active or convalescent COVID-19. CDR3s include the opening cysteine and the closing phenylalanine or tryptophan. A D gene is named only where the DNA matches it firmly. Expanded clones are given a class, and other clones once, few, many or no size at all.

NA,TRBD2,TRBV28,TRBJ2-5,TGTGCCAGCAGTTTATCCGCTAGCGGGGGGGAGACCCGGTACTTC,CASSLSASGGETRYF
NA,NA,TRBV7-9,TRBJ2-3,TGTGCCAGCAGCTTAGGACTACCGACGCAGTATTTT,CASSLGLPTQYF
NA,NA,TRBV6-5,TRBJ1-1,TGTGCCAGCAGTTACCCGGGGGGCGGAACTGAAGCTTTCTTT,CASSYPGGGTEAFF
NA,NA,TRBV19,TRBJ2-1,TGTGCCAGTAGAACGCGGAGCTCCTACAATGAGCAGTTCTTC,CASRTRSSYNEQFF
NA,TRBD2,TRBV18,TRBJ2-2,TGTGCCAGCTCACCACTAGCGGGGAGCACCGGGGAGCTGTTTTTT,CASSPLAGSTGELFF
NA,TRBD1,TRBV13,TRBJ2-7,TGTGCCAGCAGCTTAGCCGGGACAGGACCCTCCGAGCAGTACTTC,CASSLAGTGPSEQYF
NA,NA,TRBV28,TRBJ1-1,TGTGCCAGCAGTGGGGGGGGTAGGGTTGGAGTGGACACTGAAGCTTTCTTT,CASSGGGRVGVDTEAFF
NA,NA,TRBV7-6,TRBJ2-7,TGTGCCAGCAGCTCCCCCGGGAAAGGGAACGAGCAGTACTTC,CASSSPGKGNEQYF
few,TRBD1,TRBV3-1/TRBV3-2,TRBJ1-6,TGTGCCAGCAGCCGGGACAGGGGGAGCTCACCCCTCCACTTT,CASSRDRGSSPLHF
NA,TRBD2,TRBV11-3,TRBJ2-1,TGTGCCAGCAGCCCGGGTGGCGGGGGGTACAATGAGCAGTTCTTC,CASSPGGGGYNEQFF
once,NA,TRBV6-1,TRBJ1-2,TGTGCCAGCAGTGAATCCTGGGGGGGCGGCTATGGCTACACCTTC,CASSESWGGGYGYTF
NA,NA,TRBV3-1/TRBV3-2,TRBJ1-1,TGTGCCAGCAGCCAACAGGGAGGCACTGAAGCTTTCTTT,CASSQQGGTEAFF
once,TRBD1,TRBV3-1/TRBV3-2,TRBJ1-4,TGTGCCAGCAGCCAAGAATTTGGGGGGACAGGGGGCGAAAAACTGTTTTTT,CASSQEFGGTGGEKLFF
NA,NA,TRBV5-5,TRBJ1-1,TGTGCCAGCAGCCGGGGAGGGTATGAAGCTTTCTTT,CASSRGGYEAFF
NA,NA,TRBV5-1,TRBJ1-5,TGCGCCAGCAGGGACGGACAGCGAGATCAGCCCCAGCATTTT,CASRDGQRDQPQHF
NA,NA,TRBV11-3,TRBJ2-1,TGTGCCAGCAGCCCGGAACCAGACAGAAACAATGAGCAGTTCTTC,CASSPEPDRNNEQFF